Listed below are T cell receptor beta chains from one sample, sequenced in a study of blood T cell repertoires in COVID-19. Method: immunoSEQ multiplex PCR; TCRdb's copy keeps in-frame clones and lacks some. Altogether more than 200,000 clones are present, around 87% being singletons, with the ten largest covering 7% to 8.5%. Input material: PBMCs or T cells enriched from blood (not recorded which). These receptors were collected from a man between 25 and 39 years old in a cohort exposed to, infected with or recovered from COVID-19 (not recorded which). CDR3s include the opening cysteine and the closing phenylalanine or tryptophan. A D gene is named only where the DNA matches it firmly. Clone size is given for some rows only: seen once, a few or many times, or a class if the clone is expanded.

j_gene: TRBJ2-7
v_gene: TRBV5-6
abundance: NA
d_gene: NA
CDR3nt: TGTGCCAGCAGCCAGGGGCGAATCTACGAGCAGTACTTC
CDR3aa: CASSQGRIYEQYF

j_gene: TRBJ2-2
v_gene: TRBV18
abundance: NA
d_gene: NA
CDR3nt: TGTGCCAGCTCACCAGCGGAGAACACCGGGGAGCTGTTTTTT
CDR3aa: CASSPAENTGELFF

j_gene: TRBJ2-7
v_gene: TRBV4-3
abundance: NA
d_gene: NA
CDR3nt: TGCGCCAGCAGCCCCGCTAAAAGGGGCTACGAGCAGTACTTC
CDR3aa: CASSPAKRGYEQYF

j_gene: TRBJ2-3
v_gene: TRBV3-1/TRBV3-2
abundance: NA
d_gene: TRBD2
CDR3nt: TGTGCCAGCAGCCCCCGGGGAGCGGGGGCCAACACAGATACGCAGTATTTT
CDR3aa: CASSPRGAGANTDTQYF

j_gene: TRBJ1-4
v_gene: TRBV28
abundance: NA
d_gene: NA
CDR3nt: TGTGCCAGCAGGTCAGCAACTAATGAAAAACTGTTTTTT
CDR3aa: CASRSATNEKLFF

j_gene: TRBJ1-1
v_gene: TRBV10-3
abundance: NA
d_gene: TRBD1
CDR3nt: TGTGCCATCCGGAGGGGGCGAGGCACTGAAGCTTTCTTT
CDR3aa: CAIRRGRGTEAFF

j_gene: TRBJ2-1
v_gene: TRBV19
abundance: few
d_gene: TRBD2
CDR3nt: TGTGCCAGTACTCTAAGAGGACTAGCGGACGACAATGAGCAGTTCTTC
CDR3aa: CASTLRGLADDNEQFF

j_gene: TRBJ1-1
v_gene: TRBV28
abundance: NA
d_gene: NA
CDR3nt: TGTGCCAGCAGTTTGGGGGGGGGAGCTTTCTTT
CDR3aa: CASSLGGGAFF

j_gene: TRBJ1-1
v_gene: TRBV6-5
abundance: NA
d_gene: TRBD1
CDR3nt: TGTGCCAGCAGTAAACAGGGGGCGGCGTACACTGAAGCTTTCTTT
CDR3aa: CASSKQGAAYTEAFF

j_gene: TRBJ2-1
v_gene: TRBV4-1
abundance: NA
d_gene: NA
CDR3nt: TGCGCCAGCAGCCAAGTAGTTGGTGAGCAGTTCTTC
CDR3aa: CASSQVVGEQFF

j_gene: TRBJ1-2
v_gene: TRBV27
abundance: NA
d_gene: TRBD1
CDR3nt: TGTGCCAGCAGTTTAACAGGGGGCGTCAACTATGGCTACACCTTC
CDR3aa: CASSLTGGVNYGYTF

j_gene: TRBJ1-1
v_gene: TRBV5-1
abundance: NA
d_gene: TRBD1
CDR3nt: TGCGCCAGCAGACAGACAGGGCCTGAAGCTTTCTTT
CDR3aa: CASRQTGPEAFF

j_gene: TRBJ1-1
v_gene: TRBV19
abundance: once
d_gene: TRBD1
CDR3nt: TGTGCCAGTAGTTTACAGGGGGGGAACACTGAAGCTTTCTTT
CDR3aa: CASSLQGGNTEAFF

j_gene: TRBJ1-1
v_gene: TRBV5-1
abundance: NA
d_gene: TRBD1
CDR3nt: TGCGCCAGCAGCCCGACAGGGAGCGGGACTGAAGCTTTCTTT
CDR3aa: CASSPTGSGTEAFF

j_gene: TRBJ2-5
v_gene: TRBV14
abundance: NA
d_gene: TRBD2
CDR3nt: TGTGCCAGCAGCCAGGCGGGTTATAGCGGGCGGACCCAGTACTTC
CDR3aa: CASSQAGYSGRTQYF

j_gene: TRBJ2-6
v_gene: TRBV28
abundance: NA
d_gene: NA
CDR3nt: TGTGCCAGCAGCCTGGACAGCTCTGGGGCCAACGTCCTGACTTTC
CDR3aa: CASSLDSSGANVLTF

j_gene: TRBJ1-4
v_gene: TRBV6-5
abundance: once
d_gene: TRBD1
CDR3nt: TGTGCCAGCAGTTCCCGGGACAGGGCGCCTAATGAAAAACTGTTTTTT
CDR3aa: CASSSRDRAPNEKLFF

j_gene: TRBJ1-2
v_gene: TRBV18
abundance: NA
d_gene: TRBD1
CDR3nt: TGTGCCAGCTCACTTTCATCTGGACAGGAAGTTCGAGGCTACACCTTC
CDR3aa: CASSLSSGQEVRGYTF

j_gene: TRBJ1-6
v_gene: TRBV6-6
abundance: NA
d_gene: TRBD1
CDR3nt: TGTGCCAGCAGTTACCCACAGGGGGTGGACTCACCCCTCCACTTT
CDR3aa: CASSYPQGVDSPLHF

j_gene: TRBJ1-3
v_gene: TRBV12-3/TRBV12-4
abundance: NA
d_gene: NA
CDR3nt: TGTGCCAGCAGGCAGTCTGGAAACACCATATATTTT
CDR3aa: CASRQSGNTIYF

j_gene: TRBJ2-1
v_gene: TRBV27
abundance: NA
d_gene: TRBD2
CDR3nt: TGTGCCAGCAGTTTGGTAGCGGGAGTTAACAATGAGCAGTTCTTC
CDR3aa: CASSLVAGVNNEQFF

j_gene: TRBJ2-3
v_gene: TRBV27
abundance: NA
d_gene: TRBD2
CDR3nt: TGTGCCAGCAGCCCGGGAGGGGGGACAGATACGCAGTATTTT
CDR3aa: CASSPGGGTDTQYF

j_gene: TRBJ2-3
v_gene: TRBV3-1/TRBV3-2
abundance: few
d_gene: TRBD2
CDR3nt: TGTGCCAGCAGCCAAAATAGCGGGAGGGATACGCAGTATTTT
CDR3aa: CASSQNSGRDTQYF

j_gene: TRBJ2-2
v_gene: TRBV5-6
abundance: NA
d_gene: TRBD2
CDR3nt: TGTGCCAGCAGAACGCTAGCGGGAGGGCCCGACACCGGGGAGCTGTTTTTT
CDR3aa: CASRTLAGGPDTGELFF

j_gene: TRBJ2-5
v_gene: TRBV4-1
abundance: medium-sized
d_gene: TRBD1
CDR3nt: TGCGCCAGCAGCCAAAGGGGACAGGGGGCGAAAGAGACCCAGTACTTC
CDR3aa: CASSQRGQGAKETQYF

j_gene: TRBJ2-5
v_gene: TRBV7-3
abundance: NA
d_gene: TRBD1
CDR3nt: TGTGCCAGCAGCTCGGACGGACAGGCGACCCAGTACTTC
CDR3aa: CASSSDGQATQYF

j_gene: TRBJ2-1
v_gene: TRBV5-1
abundance: NA
d_gene: TRBD2
CDR3nt: TGCGCCAGCAGCCTAAAGACTAGCGGGAGGGTCGATGAGCAGTTCTTC
CDR3aa: CASSLKTSGRVDEQFF

j_gene: TRBJ1-4
v_gene: TRBV24-1
abundance: NA
d_gene: TRBD1
CDR3nt: TGTGCCACCAGTGAGAGGGACAGAGATAATGAAAAACTGTTTTTT
CDR3aa: CATSERDRDNEKLFF

j_gene: TRBJ2-4
v_gene: TRBV5-6
abundance: NA
d_gene: TRBD2
CDR3nt: TGTGCCAGCAGCTTACTAGCGGGGGAAGCCAAAAACATTCAGTACTTC
CDR3aa: CASSLLAGEAKNIQYF

j_gene: TRBJ2-7
v_gene: TRBV9
abundance: NA
d_gene: NA
CDR3nt: TGTGCCAGCAGCGTAGGAGGGTCCCTTTACGAGCAGTACTTC
CDR3aa: CASSVGGSLYEQYF

j_gene: TRBJ2-7
v_gene: TRBV5-1
abundance: NA
d_gene: TRBD2
CDR3nt: TGCGCCAGCAGCTTTCGGACTAGCGGCTACGAGCAGTACTTC
CDR3aa: CASSFRTSGYEQYF

j_gene: TRBJ1-5
v_gene: TRBV5-1
abundance: NA
d_gene: TRBD1
CDR3nt: TGCGCCAGCAGCGCTGGACAGGGAGGAAATCAGCCCCAGCATTTT
CDR3aa: CASSAGQGGNQPQHF

j_gene: TRBJ2-1
v_gene: TRBV29-1
abundance: NA
d_gene: NA
CDR3nt: TGCAGCGTCAAGATCGGAGGTAATGAGCAGTTCTTC
CDR3aa: CSVKIGGNEQFF

j_gene: TRBJ2-1
v_gene: TRBV28
abundance: NA
d_gene: TRBD2
CDR3nt: TGTGCCAGCAGTTTGGCCCTACTAGCGGGCGGGGTCAATGAGCAGTTCTTC
CDR3aa: CASSLALLAGGVNEQFF

j_gene: TRBJ1-1
v_gene: TRBV5-1
abundance: NA
d_gene: TRBD1
CDR3nt: TGCGCCAGCAGCTCCGCCTCCGGGACAGGGGACACTGAAGCTTTCTTT
CDR3aa: CASSSASGTGDTEAFF

j_gene: TRBJ2-7
v_gene: TRBV4-1
abundance: NA
d_gene: NA
CDR3nt: TGCGCCAGCAGCCAATACGGGGGTGAGCTCTACGAGCAGTACTTC
CDR3aa: CASSQYGGELYEQYF

j_gene: TRBJ1-2
v_gene: TRBV5-1
abundance: NA
d_gene: TRBD1
CDR3nt: TGCGCCAGCAGCTCCGGACAGGGGGTGATCTATGGCTACACCTTC
CDR3aa: CASSSGQGVIYGYTF

j_gene: TRBJ1-2
v_gene: TRBV6-1
abundance: NA
d_gene: TRBD1
CDR3nt: TGTGCCAGCAGTGTGGGCAGGGGGGCCGCTGGCTATGGCTACACCTTC
CDR3aa: CASSVGRGAAGYGYTF

j_gene: TRBJ1-5
v_gene: TRBV19
abundance: NA
d_gene: NA
CDR3nt: TGTGCCAGTGGGCAGGGGTTAGGGAGCAATCAGCCCCAGCATTTT
CDR3aa: CASGQGLGSNQPQHF

j_gene: TRBJ1-6
v_gene: TRBV28
abundance: NA
d_gene: TRBD1
CDR3nt: TGTGCCAGCAGTCCTGACAGGGGGGTTACTTCACCCCTCCACTTT
CDR3aa: CASSPDRGVTSPLHF

j_gene: TRBJ1-2
v_gene: TRBV7-3
abundance: NA
d_gene: NA
CDR3nt: TGTGCCAGCAGCCCACCGGGACACATGAGGGGCTACACCTTC
CDR3aa: CASSPPGHMRGYTF

j_gene: TRBJ2-1
v_gene: TRBV2
abundance: once
d_gene: TRBD1
CDR3nt: TGTGCCAGCAGCGGGGACAGCTTCTCAAATGAGCAGTTCTTC
CDR3aa: CASSGDSFSNEQFF

j_gene: TRBJ2-3
v_gene: TRBV5-1
abundance: NA
d_gene: TRBD2
CDR3nt: TGCGCCACCAGGCTCAGCGGGAAGAGCACAGATACGCAGTATTTT
CDR3aa: CATRLSGKSTDTQYF

j_gene: TRBJ1-5
v_gene: TRBV6-5
abundance: few
d_gene: TRBD1
CDR3nt: TGTGCCAGCAGTAAATCTACCGGGACAGGCATGCCCCAGCATTTT
CDR3aa: CASSKSTGTGMPQHF

j_gene: TRBJ2-2
v_gene: TRBV19
abundance: NA
d_gene: NA
CDR3nt: TGTGCCAGTAGTATAGCTCTGGGACTTAGCACCGGGGAGCTGTTTTTT
CDR3aa: CASSIALGLSTGELFF

j_gene: TRBJ1-2
v_gene: TRBV6-1
abundance: NA
d_gene: TRBD1
CDR3nt: TGTGCCAGCAGTGAAATATTCTTAGACAGGGGACATGGCTACACCTTC
CDR3aa: CASSEIFLDRGHGYTF

j_gene: TRBJ1-5
v_gene: TRBV2
abundance: few
d_gene: TRBD1
CDR3nt: TGTGCCAGCACTGGGACAGGGATTAGTGTTCAGCCCCAGCATTTT
CDR3aa: CASTGTGISVQPQHF

j_gene: TRBJ2-3
v_gene: TRBV14
abundance: few
d_gene: NA
CDR3nt: TGTGCCAGCAGCCAAGATGGGGGGGCGACGACAGATACGCAGTATTTT
CDR3aa: CASSQDGGATTDTQYF

j_gene: TRBJ1-3
v_gene: TRBV7-8
abundance: NA
d_gene: NA
CDR3nt: TGTGCCAGCAGCTTAGTGGACAATACTGGAAACACCATATATTTT
CDR3aa: CASSLVDNTGNTIYF

j_gene: TRBJ1-2
v_gene: TRBV7-2
abundance: NA
d_gene: TRBD1
CDR3nt: TGTGCCAGCAGCACCCGAGGGACAGATAATTATGGCTACACCTTC
CDR3aa: CASSTRGTDNYGYTF

j_gene: TRBJ2-3
v_gene: TRBV15
abundance: NA
d_gene: TRBD1
CDR3nt: TGTGCCACCCGCACGAAGACAGGGGATACGCAGTATTTT
CDR3aa: CATRTKTGDTQYF

j_gene: TRBJ1-3
v_gene: TRBV11-2
abundance: NA
d_gene: NA
CDR3nt: TGTGCCAGCAGCTCCACCAGAGGTGACGGAAACACCATATATTTT
CDR3aa: CASSSTRGDGNTIYF